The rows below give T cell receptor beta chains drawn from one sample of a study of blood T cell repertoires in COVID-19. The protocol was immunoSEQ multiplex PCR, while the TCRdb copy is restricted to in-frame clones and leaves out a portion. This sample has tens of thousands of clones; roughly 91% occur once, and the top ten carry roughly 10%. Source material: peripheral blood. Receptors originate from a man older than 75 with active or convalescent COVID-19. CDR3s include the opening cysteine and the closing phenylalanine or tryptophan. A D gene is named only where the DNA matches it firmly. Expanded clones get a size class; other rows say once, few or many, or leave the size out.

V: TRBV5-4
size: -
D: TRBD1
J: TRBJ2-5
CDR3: CASSRDRGSETQYF
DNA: TGTGCCAGCAGCCGGGACAGGGGCTCAGAGACCCAGTACTTC

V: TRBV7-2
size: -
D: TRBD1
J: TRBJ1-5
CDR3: CASSPGGTGASNQPQHF
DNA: TGTGCCAGCAGCCCAGGGGGGACAGGCGCTAGCAATCAGCCCCAGCATTTT

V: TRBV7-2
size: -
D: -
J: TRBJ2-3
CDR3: CASSLAARFTDTQYF
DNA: TGTGCCAGCAGCTTAGCGGCTAGATTCACAGATACGCAGTATTTT

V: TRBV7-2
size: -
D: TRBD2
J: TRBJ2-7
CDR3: CASSPSSGSYEQYF
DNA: TGTGCCAGCAGCCCGTCTAGCGGCTCCTACGAGCAGTACTTC

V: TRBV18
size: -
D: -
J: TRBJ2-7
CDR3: CASSPSRDEQYF
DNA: TGTGCCAGCTCACCATCCCGCGACGAGCAGTACTTC

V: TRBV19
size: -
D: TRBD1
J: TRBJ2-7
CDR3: CASRKTGTAYEQYF
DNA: TGTGCCAGTAGAAAAACCGGGACAGCCTACGAGCAGTACTTC

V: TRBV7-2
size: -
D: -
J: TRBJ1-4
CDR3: CASSFRGLTTNEKLFF
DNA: TGTGCCAGCAGCTTTCGGGGACTCACAACTAATGAAAAACTGTTTTTT

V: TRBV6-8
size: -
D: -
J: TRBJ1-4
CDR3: CASSYSPGSLGKLFF
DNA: TGTGCCAGCAGTTACTCGCCCGGTAGTCTTGGAAAACTGTTTTTT

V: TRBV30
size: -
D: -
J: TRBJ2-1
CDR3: CAWRGGNEQFF
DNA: TGTGCCTGGAGGGGAGGAAATGAGCAGTTCTTC

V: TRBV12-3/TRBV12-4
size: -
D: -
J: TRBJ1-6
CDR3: CASSEQSRSPLHF
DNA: TGTGCCAGCAGCGAACAGTCTCGGTCACCCCTCCACTTT

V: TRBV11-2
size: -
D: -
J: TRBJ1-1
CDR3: CASSPGPNTEAFF
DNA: TGTGCCAGCAGCCCCGGTCCAAACACTGAAGCTTTCTTT

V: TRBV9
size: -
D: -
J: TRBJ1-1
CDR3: CASSAQGVGEAFF
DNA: TGTGCCAGCAGCGCTCAAGGGGTGGGTGAAGCTTTCTTT

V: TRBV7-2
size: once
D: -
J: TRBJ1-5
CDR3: CASSLVGGGGNQPQHF
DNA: TGTGCCAGCAGCTTAGTTGGCGGGGGCGGCAATCAGCCCCAGCATTTT

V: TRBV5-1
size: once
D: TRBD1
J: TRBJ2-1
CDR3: CASSSGQGVGYNEQFF
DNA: TGCGCCAGCAGCTCAGGACAGGGGGTCGGTTACAATGAGCAGTTCTTC

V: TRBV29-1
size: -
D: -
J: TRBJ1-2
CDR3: CSVESGPGYGYTF
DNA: TGCAGCGTTGAAAGTGGGCCCGGCTATGGCTACACCTTC

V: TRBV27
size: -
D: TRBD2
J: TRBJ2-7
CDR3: CASSLFPSGGSYEQYF
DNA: TGTGCCAGCAGTTTATTCCCTAGCGGTGGCTCCTACGAGCAGTACTTC

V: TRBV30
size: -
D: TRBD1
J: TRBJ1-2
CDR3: CAWSELRGRGRYTF
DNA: TGTGCCTGGAGTGAGCTAAGGGGGCGAGGACGCTACACCTTC

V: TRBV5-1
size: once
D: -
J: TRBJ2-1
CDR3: CASSSDRTNLYNEQFF
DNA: TGCGCCAGCAGCTCAGACAGGACCAATTTATACAATGAGCAGTTCTTC

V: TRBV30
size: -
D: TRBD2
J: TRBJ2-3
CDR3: CAWSETGLAPQGAYF
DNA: TGTGCCTGGAGTGAAACGGGACTAGCGCCCCAGGGGGCGTATTTT

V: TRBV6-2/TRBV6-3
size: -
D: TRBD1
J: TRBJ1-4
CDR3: CASSAPGQGEEKLFF
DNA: TGTGCCAGCAGTGCTCCGGGACAGGGGGAAGAAAAACTGTTTTTT

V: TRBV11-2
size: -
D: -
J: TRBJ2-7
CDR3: CASSPVTGEQYF
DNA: TGTGCCAGCAGCCCCGTGACGGGCGAGCAGTACTTC

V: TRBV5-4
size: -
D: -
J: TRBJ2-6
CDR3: CASRMAGQSGANVLTF
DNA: TGTGCCAGCAGAATGGCAGGGCAATCTGGGGCCAACGTCCTGACTTTC

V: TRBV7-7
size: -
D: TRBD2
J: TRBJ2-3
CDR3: CASSLVLGGGRDTQYF
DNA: TGTGCCAGCAGCTTAGTACTCGGGGGGGGTCGGGATACGCAGTATTTT

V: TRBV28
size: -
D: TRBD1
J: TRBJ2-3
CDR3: CASSTSDQGVVDTQYF
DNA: TGTGCCAGCAGTACATCCGACCAGGGGGTTGTTGATACGCAGTATTTT

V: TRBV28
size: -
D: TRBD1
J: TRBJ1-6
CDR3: CASSFSGKSRGLGSPLHF
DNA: TGTGCCAGCAGTTTCTCCGGGAAATCCAGGGGGCTCGGATCACCCCTCCACTTT

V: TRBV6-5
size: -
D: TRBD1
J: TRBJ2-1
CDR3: CASRAPGQGREQFF
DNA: TGTGCCAGCAGGGCACCGGGACAGGGTCGGGAGCAGTTCTTC

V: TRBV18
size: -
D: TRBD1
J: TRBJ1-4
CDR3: CASSPPGQSNEKLFF
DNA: TGTGCCAGCTCACCACCGGGACAGTCTAATGAAAAACTGTTTTTT

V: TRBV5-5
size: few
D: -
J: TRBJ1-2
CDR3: CASSLSAGNRVRGYTF
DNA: TGTGCCAGCAGCTTGTCGGCCGGTAACAGGGTCCGGGGCTACACCTTC

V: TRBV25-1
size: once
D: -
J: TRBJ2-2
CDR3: CASSVSRTTLNTGELFF
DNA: TGTGCCAGCAGTGTCTCCCGGACAACCCTGAACACCGGGGAGCTGTTTTTT

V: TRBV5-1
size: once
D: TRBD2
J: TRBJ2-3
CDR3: CASTPLAGATDTQYF
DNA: TGCGCCAGCACCCCATTAGCGGGGGCTACAGATACGCAGTATTTT

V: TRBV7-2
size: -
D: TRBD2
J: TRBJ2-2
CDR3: CASSLVGTSLPGELFF
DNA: TGTGCCAGCAGCTTAGTAGGGACTAGTCTCCCCGGGGAGCTGTTTTTT

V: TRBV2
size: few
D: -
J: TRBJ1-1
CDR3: CASRSQGPNTEAFF
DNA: TGTGCCAGCCGGAGTCAGGGGCCGAACACTGAAGCTTTCTTT

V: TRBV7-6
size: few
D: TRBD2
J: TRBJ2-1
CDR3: CASSLEGGGELEQFF
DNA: TGTGCCAGCAGCTTAGAGGGCGGGGGTGAACTGGAGCAGTTCTTC

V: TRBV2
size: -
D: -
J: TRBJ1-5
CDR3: CASSEHRVGQPQHF
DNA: TGTGCCAGCAGTGAACACAGGGTGGGTCAGCCCCAGCATTTT

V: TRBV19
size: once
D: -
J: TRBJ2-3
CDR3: CASLDGGSSTDTQYF
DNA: TGTGCCAGCCTCGATGGCGGAAGCAGCACAGATACGCAGTATTTT

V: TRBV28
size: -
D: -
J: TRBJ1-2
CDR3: CASRQDSSNYGYTF
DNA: TGTGCCAGCAGGCAGGACAGCTCTAACTATGGCTACACCTTC

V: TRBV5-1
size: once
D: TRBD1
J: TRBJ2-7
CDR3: CASSFLAPGTGGGEQYF
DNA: TGCGCCAGCAGCTTTTTGGCTCCGGGAACAGGGGGTGGCGAGCAGTACTTC

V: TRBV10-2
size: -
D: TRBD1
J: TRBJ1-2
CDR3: CASSEPRDRGRLYGYTF
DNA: TGCGCCAGCAGTGAGCCCCGGGACAGGGGGCGCCTCTATGGCTACACCTTC

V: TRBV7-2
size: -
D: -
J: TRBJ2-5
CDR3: CASSQRAPRGQETQYF
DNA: TGTGCCAGCAGCCAACGAGCCCCGCGGGGCCAAGAGACCCAGTACTTC

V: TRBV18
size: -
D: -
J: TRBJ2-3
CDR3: CASSPTQARITDTQYF
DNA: TGTGCCAGCTCGCCTACTCAAGCTCGAATCACAGATACGCAGTATTTT

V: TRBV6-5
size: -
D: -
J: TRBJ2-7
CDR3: CASRDPAGASYEQYF
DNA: TGTGCCAGCAGGGATCCGGCGGGGGCATCCTACGAGCAGTACTTC

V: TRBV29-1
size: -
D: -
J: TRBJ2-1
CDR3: CSVGRTTYNEQFF
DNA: TGCAGCGTTGGCCGGACTACTTACAATGAGCAGTTCTTC

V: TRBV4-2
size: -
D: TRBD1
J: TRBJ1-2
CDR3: CASSQGPTGDYGYTF
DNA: TGTGCCAGCAGCCAAGGTCCAACAGGGGACTATGGCTACACCTTC

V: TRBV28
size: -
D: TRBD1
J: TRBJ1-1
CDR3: CASSLPTTGRNTEAFF
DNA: TGTGCCAGCAGTTTACCGACGACAGGGAGGAACACTGAAGCTTTCTTT

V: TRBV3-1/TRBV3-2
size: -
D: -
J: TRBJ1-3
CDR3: CASSQDISGNTIYF
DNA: TGTGCCAGCAGCCAAGACATCTCTGGAAACACCATATATTTT

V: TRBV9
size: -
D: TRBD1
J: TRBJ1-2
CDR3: CASSVPGQGTYGYTF
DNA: TGTGCCAGCAGCGTTCCGGGACAGGGCACCTATGGCTACACCTTC

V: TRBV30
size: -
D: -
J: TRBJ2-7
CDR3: CAWSVQVWHEQYF
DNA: TGTGCCTGGAGTGTGCAGGTTTGGCACGAGCAGTACTTC

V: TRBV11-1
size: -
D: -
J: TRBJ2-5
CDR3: CASSQGQPGETQYF
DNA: TGTGCCAGCAGCCAAGGCCAGCCGGGGGAGACCCAGTACTTC

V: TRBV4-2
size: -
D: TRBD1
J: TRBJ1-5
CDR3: CASSQEWTGNQPQHF
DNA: TGTGCCAGCAGCCAGGAATGGACAGGGAATCAGCCCCAGCATTTT

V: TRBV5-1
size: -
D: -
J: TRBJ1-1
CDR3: CASSLTGRETEAFF
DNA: TGCGCCAGCAGCTTGACAGGGCGGGAGACTGAAGCTTTCTTT

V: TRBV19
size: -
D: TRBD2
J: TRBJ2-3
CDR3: CASASSGDLDTQYF
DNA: TGTGCCAGCGCGTCCAGCGGGGACCTTGATACGCAGTATTTT

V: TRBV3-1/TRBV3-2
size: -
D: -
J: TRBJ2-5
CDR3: CASSQDPQKETQYF
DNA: TGTGCCAGCAGCCAAGATCCACAGAAAGAGACCCAGTACTTC

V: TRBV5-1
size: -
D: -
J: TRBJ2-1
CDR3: CASSFGLGSYNEQFF
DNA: TGCGCCAGCAGCTTTGGACTGGGCTCCTACAATGAGCAGTTCTTC

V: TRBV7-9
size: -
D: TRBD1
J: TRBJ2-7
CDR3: CASSFTRGTENEQYF
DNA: TGTGCCAGCAGCTTTACTAGGGGGACAGAAAACGAGCAGTACTTC

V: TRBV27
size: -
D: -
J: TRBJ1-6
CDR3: CASSSRGRNSPLHF
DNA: TGTGCCAGCAGTTCCCGGGGTCGCAATTCACCCCTCCACTTT